This record covers a single T cell receptor (beta chain). No cognate antigen has been identified for it. No base quality information exists; no much larger clone differs at one position. The record originates from a study of control samples from healthy donors and cancer patients (dated by TCRdb to the early 2020s). V ends up 0 bases short and J 4 bases short, with an unmatched junction base count of 4. Sequences MNHEY (CDR1) and SVGAGI (CDR2) are obtained from the germline V gene. The CDR3 goes from the cysteine to the phenylalanine over 16 residues. Only CDR3 DNA is held: 48 bases, read in frame from base 1. Library method: the immunoSEQ multiplex PCR assay. The table was pulled from immuneACCESS by TCRdb, which kept in-frame rearrangements only. Such tables lose some clones; where checked, under half of the loss comes from unresolved V genes, and the rest has no known cause. In all, the sample holds around 170,000 clones, and around 89% of those were seen once. Around 1.5% of the sample is held by the ten biggest clonotypes.

This TCR was recovered from a woman between 50 and 59 years old in good health. Material for sequencing was blood. Recombination linked TRBV6-5 to TRBJ1-2; 11 of the junction bases match TRBD1. CDR3 protein: CASSYSGQGVGYGYTF. The sequenced DNA is TGTGCCAGCAGTTACTCGGGACAGGGGGTTGGCTATGGCTACACCTTC.